This TCR beta chain was profiled in a study of OX40 agonist ivuxolimab in advanced cancers. Overall study context: Patients were given ivuxolimab, an antibody that agonizes OX40 (CD134). Therapy given before enrollment (anti-PD-1, anti-PD-L1 or anti-CTLA-4) was allowed, and 35% to 45% had some. Points from the study as a whole: Expanded clones were, on average, more numerous among CD8+ T cells than CD4+. Dosing at 0.1 to 3.0 mg/kg was accompanied by clonal expansion of CD4+ and CD8+ blood T cells by week 6.

Sequencing used immunoSEQ multiplex PCR; TCRdb keeps in-frame clones, though not all of them. The repertoire has roughly 56,000 clones, roughly 82% of them found once; the top ten carry 2.6%. The CDR3 has 14 amino acids. V gave up 4 bases and J gave up 2 bases, with 10 bases separating them. Germline V lookup: CDR1 ENHRY, CDR2 SYGVKD. This clone has a single count. As yet, its antigen is unknown. The TCR was taken from an adult with an advanced solid tumor such as melanoma, head and neck, liver or kidney cancer. The sequenced sample was CD4+ or CD8+ T cells sorted from blood, obtained in a trial of the OX40 agonist ivuxolimab. This rearrangement joins TRBV10-3 to TRBJ2-3, with D perhaps TRBD1 (5 bases). The CDR3 protein is CAISGRQSTDTQYF. DNA for the CDR3: TGTGCCATCAGTGGTCGACAGTCCACAGATACGCAGTATTTT.